This TCR beta chain was recorded in a study of molecular identifiers for immune sequencing clone quantification. Germline V gives CDR1 MNHEY, CDR2 SMNVEV (reference sequence). The V gene lost 8 bases and the J gene lost 4 bases, with 11 bases spanning the gap. The CDR3 spans 12 residues. This clonotype was observed many times. Previously reported methods and listed TCR primers produced the bulk TCR libraries. TCRdb redid the calling of the PCR reads with MiXCR, one entry per CDR3 protein. The data show over 50,000 distinct CDR3 sequences, about a third seen once. This receptor was taken from a human donor in good health. Some libraries in this study had Jurkat cell RNA spiked in. The J gene is TRBJ1-1, the V gene TRBV27; weak D call: TRBD1 (6 bases). The sample consisted of naive CD8+ T cells from blood, with Jurkat cell RNA spiked in. Subset described: FACS-sorted CD8+CD4-CCR7+CD45RA+ naive T cells. DNA of the CDR3: TGTGCCAGCTTAAGCAGGGGCACTGAAGCTTTCTTT. Its protein is CASLSRGTEAFF.